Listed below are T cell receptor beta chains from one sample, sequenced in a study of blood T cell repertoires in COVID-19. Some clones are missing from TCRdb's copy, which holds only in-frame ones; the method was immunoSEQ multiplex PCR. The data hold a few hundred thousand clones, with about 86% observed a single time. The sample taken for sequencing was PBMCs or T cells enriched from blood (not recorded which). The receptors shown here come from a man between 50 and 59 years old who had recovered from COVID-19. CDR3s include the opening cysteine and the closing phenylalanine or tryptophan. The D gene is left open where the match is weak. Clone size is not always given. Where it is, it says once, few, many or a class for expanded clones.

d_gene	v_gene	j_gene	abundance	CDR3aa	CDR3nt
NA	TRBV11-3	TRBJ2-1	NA	CASSLEGAGYNEQFF	TGTGCCAGCAGCTTAGAGGGGGCCGGCTACAATGAGCAGTTCTTC
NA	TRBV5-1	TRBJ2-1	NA	CASSLGQGSYNEQFF	TGCGCCAGCAGCTTGGGGCAGGGGTCCTACAATGAGCAGTTCTTC
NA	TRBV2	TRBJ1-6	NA	CASSEPGPNSPLHF	TGTGCCAGCAGTGAACCAGGCCCCAATTCACCCCTCCACTTT
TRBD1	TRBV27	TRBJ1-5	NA	CASSLGTGNQPQHF	TGTGCCAGCAGTTTGGGGACAGGGAATCAGCCCCAGCATTTT
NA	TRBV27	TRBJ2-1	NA	CASSLANEQFF	TGTGCCAGCAGTTTGGCCAATGAGCAGTTCTTC
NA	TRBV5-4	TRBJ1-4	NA	CASSSEGWGEKLFF	TGTGCCAGCAGCTCCGAGGGCTGGGGTGAAAAACTGTTTTTT
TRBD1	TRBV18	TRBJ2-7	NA	CASSPVLPSGQASYEQYF	TGTGCCAGCTCACCAGTACTTCCGTCGGGACAGGCCTCCTACGAGCAGTACTTC
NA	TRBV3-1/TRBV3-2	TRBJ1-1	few	CASSHGRRGNTEAFF	TGTGCCAGCAGCCATGGTAGGCGGGGGAACACTGAAGCTTTCTTT
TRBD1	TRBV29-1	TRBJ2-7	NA	CSVHRGAYEQYF	TGCAGCGTTCACAGGGGAGCCTACGAGCAGTACTTC
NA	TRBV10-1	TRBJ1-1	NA	CASSESPGWDTEAFF	TGCGCCAGCAGTGAGTCCCCGGGGTGGGACACTGAAGCTTTCTTT
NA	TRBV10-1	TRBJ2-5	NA	CASSESAGQETQYF	TGCGCCAGCAGTGAGTCAGCGGGTCAAGAGACCCAGTACTTC
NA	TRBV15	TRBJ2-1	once	CATSRGRGSFSYNEQFF	TGTGCCACCAGCAGAGGCCGCGGGTCCTTTTCCTACAATGAGCAGTTCTTC
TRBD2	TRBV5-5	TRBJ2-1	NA	CASSHGTSGINEQFF	TGTGCCAGCAGCCATGGGACTAGCGGGATAAATGAGCAGTTCTTC
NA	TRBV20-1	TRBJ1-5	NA	CSASSGRGQPQHF	TGCAGTGCTAGTTCGGGTAGGGGTCAGCCCCAGCATTTT
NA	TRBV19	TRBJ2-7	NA	CASSMGPSPPYEQYF	TGTGCCAGTAGTATGGGGCCATCACCCCCTTACGAGCAGTACTTC
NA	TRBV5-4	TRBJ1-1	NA	CASSLEARSNTEAFF	TGTGCCAGCAGCTTGGAAGCCAGGTCGAACACTGAAGCTTTCTTT
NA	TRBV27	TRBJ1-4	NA	CASSFGGSNEKLFF	TGTGCCAGCAGTTTCGGGGGGTCTAATGAAAAACTGTTTTTT
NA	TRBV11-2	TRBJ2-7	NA	CASSLDGFAWGRPAYEQYF	TGTGCCAGCAGCTTAGATGGCTTCGCGTGGGGCAGGCCGGCCTACGAGCAGTACTTC
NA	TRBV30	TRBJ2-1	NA	CAWSVTGGGEQFF	TGTGCCTGGAGTGTAACGGGGGGCGGGGAGCAGTTCTTC
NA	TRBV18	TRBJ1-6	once	CASSPPRVNSPLHF	TGTGCCAGCTCACCCCCCAGGGTGAATTCACCCCTCCACTTT
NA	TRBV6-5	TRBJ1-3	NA	CASVSSGNTIYF	TGTGCCAGCGTGAGCTCTGGAAACACCATATATTTT
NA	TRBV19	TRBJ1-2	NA	CASSPPGHSRDYGYTF	TGTGCCAGTAGCCCTCCGGGACACTCGAGGGACTATGGCTACACCTTC
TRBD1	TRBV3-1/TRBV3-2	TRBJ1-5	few	CASSPSRPGTGHGPQHF	TGTGCCAGCAGCCCAAGCCGTCCCGGGACAGGGCATGGGCCCCAGCATTTT
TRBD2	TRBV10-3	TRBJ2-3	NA	CAISESSGGAGNTQYF	TGTGCCATCAGTGAGTCGAGCGGGGGGGCCGGGAATACGCAGTATTTT
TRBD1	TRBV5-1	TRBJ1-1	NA	CASSLVGTGGITEAFF	TGCGCCAGCAGCTTGGTTGGAACAGGGGGAATCACTGAAGCTTTCTTT
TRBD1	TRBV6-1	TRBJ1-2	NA	CASSGSRGQGNYGYTF	TGTGCCAGCAGTGGCTCTAGGGGACAGGGAAACTATGGCTACACCTTC
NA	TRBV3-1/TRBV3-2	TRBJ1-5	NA	CASSQDPQGARNQPQHF	TGTGCCAGCAGCCAAGATCCACAGGGAGCGCGAAATCAGCCCCAGCATTTT
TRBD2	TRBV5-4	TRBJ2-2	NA	CASSFGLAGDRGTGELFF	TGTGCCAGCAGCTTTGGACTAGCGGGGGACCGGGGCACCGGGGAGCTGTTTTTT
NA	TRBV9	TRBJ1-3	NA	CASSATVLPGNTIYF	TGTGCCAGCAGCGCGACAGTCCTTCCTGGAAACACCATATATTTT
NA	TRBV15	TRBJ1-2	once	CATSRGAGSIYGGYTF	TGTGCCACCAGCAGAGGTGCAGGGTCTATTTATGGTGGCTACACCTTC
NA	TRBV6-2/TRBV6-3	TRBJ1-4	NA	CASSYGRLRGEKLFF	TGTGCCAGCAGTTATGGACGACTTCGGGGTGAAAAACTGTTTTTT
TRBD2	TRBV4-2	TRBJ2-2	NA	CASSPTPGLGAGELFF	TGTGCCAGCAGCCCGACCCCGGGACTAGGAGCCGGGGAGCTGTTTTTT
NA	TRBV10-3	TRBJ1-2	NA	CAISEGEGRGYTF	TGTGCCATCAGTGAGGGGGAGGGGAGAGGCTACACCTTC
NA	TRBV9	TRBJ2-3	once	CASSPRTYPSTDTQYF	TGTGCCAGCAGCCCTAGGACATACCCTAGCACAGATACGCAGTATTTT
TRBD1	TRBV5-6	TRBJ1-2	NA	CASSPTGTDWNYGYTF	TGTGCCAGCAGCCCGACCGGGACAGACTGGAACTATGGCTACACCTTC
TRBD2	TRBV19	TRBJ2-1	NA	CASSSTGTSGRYEQFF	TGTGCCAGTAGTAGCACCGGGACTAGCGGACGCTATGAGCAGTTCTTC
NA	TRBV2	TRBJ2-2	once	CASSEFVRGTGELFF	TGTGCCAGCAGTGAGTTTGTCAGGGGAACCGGGGAGCTGTTTTTT
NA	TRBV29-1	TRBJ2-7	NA	CSVSAGVFYEQYF	TGCAGCGTTTCAGCGGGCGTTTTCTACGAGCAGTACTTC
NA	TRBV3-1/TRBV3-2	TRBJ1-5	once	CASSQGTTREPQHF	TGTGCCAGCAGCCAGGGTACCACCAGGGAGCCCCAGCATTTT
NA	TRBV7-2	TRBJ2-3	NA	CASSLVGGTDTQYF	TGTGCCAGCAGCTTGGTGGGAGGCACAGATACGCAGTATTTT
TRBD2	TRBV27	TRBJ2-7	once	CASSWLAGVTGEQYF	TGTGCCAGCAGCTGGCTAGCGGGGGTCACAGGGGAGCAGTACTTC
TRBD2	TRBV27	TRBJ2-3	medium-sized	CASSTSGSYGDTQYF	TGTGCCAGCAGTACTAGCGGGAGTTATGGAGATACGCAGTATTTT
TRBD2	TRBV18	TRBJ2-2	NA	CASSPLLAGETGELFF	TGTGCCAGCTCACCTCTACTAGCGGGAGAGACCGGGGAGCTGTTTTTT
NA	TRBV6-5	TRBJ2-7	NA	CASSYMIGYEQYF	TGTGCCAGCAGTTATATGATCGGCTACGAGCAGTACTTC
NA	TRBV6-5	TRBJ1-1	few	CASSSLQGAPEAFF	TGTGCCAGCAGTTCCTTACAGGGAGCGCCGGAAGCTTTCTTT
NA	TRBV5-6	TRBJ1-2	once	CASSLQHGYTF	TGTGCCAGCAGCTTACAACATGGCTACACCTTC
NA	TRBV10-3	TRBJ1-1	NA	CAITRAGVSTEAFF	TGTGCCATCACCCGAGCAGGGGTTAGCACTGAAGCTTTCTTT
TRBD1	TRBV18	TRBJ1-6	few	CASSLLDRDSPLHF	TGTGCCAGCTCACTTTTGGACAGGGACTCACCCCTCCACTTT
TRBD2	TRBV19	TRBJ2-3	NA	CASSIWTGTSGTDTQYF	TGTGCCAGTAGTATTTGGACCGGGACTAGCGGCACAGATACGCAGTATTTT
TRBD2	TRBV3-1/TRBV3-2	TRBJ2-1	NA	CASPHLAGGYNEQFF	TGTGCCAGCCCCCATCTAGCGGGAGGGTACAATGAGCAGTTCTTC
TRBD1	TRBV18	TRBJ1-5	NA	CASSPPGTGVNQPQHF	TGTGCCAGCTCACCACCTGGGACAGGGGTCAATCAGCCCCAGCATTTT